One sample yielded the 2 T cell receptor beta chains listed below, sequenced in a study of OX40 agonist ivuxolimab in advanced cancers. Profiled with immunoSEQ multiplex PCR; TCRdb holds only in-frame clones, not every one. Altogether about 58,000 clones are present, about 86% being singletons, with the ten largest covering around 0.99%. This material consisted of CD4+ or CD8+ T cells sorted from blood, taken in a trial of the OX40 agonist ivuxolimab. The receptors derive from an adult with an advanced solid tumor such as melanoma, head and neck, liver or kidney cancer.

The chain is built from TRBV7-6 and TRBJ1-6, with D hard to call. The CDR3 has 15 residues. Trimming removed 1 base from V and 5 bases from J, with 9 bases in between. Germline CDR1 is SGHVS and CDR2 is FNYEAQ. CDR3 region: CASSLDNNDNSPLHF. The CDR3 DNA sequence: TGTGCCAGCAGCTTAGACAATAATGATAATTCACCCCTCCACTTT.

The gene calls are TRBV5-1 and TRBJ2-1; tentatively, D is TRBD2 (5 bases). This CDR3 has 15 residues. The V end lost 0 bases, the J end lost 2 bases, and 9 bases lay between the germline ends. The germline V gene encodes CDR1 SGHRS and CDR2 YFSETQ. CDR3 DNA: TGCGCCAGCAGCTTGGCCTCGGGAACCTACAATGAGCAGTTCTTC. Encoded protein: CASSLASGTYNEQFF. Variable domain in full (rest from reference TRBV5-1 and TRBJ2-1): KAGVTQTPRYLIKTRGQQVTLSCSPISGHRSVSWYQQTPGQGLQFLFEYFSETQRNKGNFPGRFSGRQFSNSRSEMNVSTLELGDSALYLCASSLASGTYNEQFFGPGTRLTVL.